The 10 T cell receptor beta chains presented below share a single source sample, sequenced in a study of T cell repertoires in cytomegalovirus infection. TCRdb reanalysed the reads using MiXCR and keeps one entry per CDR3 protein. The sample contains under 250,000 distinct CDR3 sequences, roughly 12% of which appear only once. The sample taken for sequencing was PBMCs. These receptors were collected from a human donor in good health (CMV status not recorded). Some clones in this sample may be carry-over from other donors' samples.

This clonotype showed up many times. The gene calls are TRBV14 and TRBJ1-2; no firm D call. Trimming stripped 1 base from V and 8 bases from J, with 11 bases between. The CDR3 consists of 13 residues. CDR1 SGHDN and CDR2 FVKESK come from the germline V gene. The CDR3 loop reads CASSQARVTGYTF. In DNA, the CDR3 is TGTGCCAGCAGCCAAGCGAGGGTGACGGGCTACACCTTC.

This chain connects TRBV20-1 to TRBJ2-5, with D unresolved. Germline loops: CDR1 DFQATT, CDR2 SNEGSKA (reference sequence). Trimming left V 7 bases short and J 5 bases short, with 11 bases between. The CDR3 is 11 amino acids. The CDR3, as DNA: TGCAGTGGGGCAAAGAGGGAGACCCAGTACTTC. It specifies CSGAKRETQYF.

The chain links TRBV28 to TRBJ1-5; D may be TRBD1 (6 bases). V lost 8 bases to trimming and J lost 2 bases, with 19 bases between them. The CDR3 loop spans 16 amino acids. Germline CDR1 is MDHEN and CDR2 is SYDVKM. CDR3 amino acids: CASAEGGLSGNQPQHF. CDR3 nucleotides: TGTGCCAGCGCGGAGGGGGGGTTAAGCGGCAATCAGCCCCAGCATTTT. The complete variable domain, with remaining parts taken from reference TRBV28 and TRBJ1-5, reads DVKVTQSSRYLVKRTGEKVFLECVQDMDHENMFWYRQDPGLGLRLIYFSYDVKMKEKGDIPEGYSVSREKKERFSLILESASTNQTSMYLCASAEGGLSGNQPQHFGDGTRLSIL.

This clonotype was observed many times. The V and J genes are TRBV6-5 and TRBJ1-6; no firm D call. Trimming pared 2 bases from V and 6 bases from J, leaving 5 bases between. The CDR3 totals 13 residues. Germline V gene data show CDR1 as MNHEY and CDR2 as SVGAGI. In DNA, the CDR3 is TGTGCCAGCAGTTACGTCCTTAATTCACCCCTCCACTTT. Translated, it gives CASSYVLNSPLHF.

This clonotype was counted at least ten times. The chain's CDR3 is CASTGHQNTEAFF. In DNA form, the CDR3 reads TGTGCCAGCACGGGACATCAGAACACTGAAGCTTTCTTT. The chain couples TRBV6-1 to TRBJ1-1; possible D gene TRBD1, 6 bases. The germline V gene encodes CDR1 MNHNS and CDR2 SASEGT. CDR3 length equals 13 residues. The ends were cut back, 7 bases at V and 1 base at J, with 10 bases in the middle.

This clonotype was seen a few times. The rearrangement joins TRBV6-8 to TRBJ1-2; D perhaps matches TRBD1 (5 bases). The CDR3 is 15 residues long. Trimming pared 5 bases from V and 6 bases from J, leaving 19 bases between. Germline V gene lookup returns CDR1 MNHGY and CDR2 SAAAGT. The CDR3, as DNA: TGTGCCAGCAGTAGCCAGTCGGGGGGGAGGGATGGCTACACCTTC. It codes for CASSSQSGGRDGYTF.

Ten or more counts support this clonotype. The rearrangement joins TRBV7-2 to TRBJ2-1; 11 bases map to TRBD2. The CDR3 extends over 16 amino acids. V shed 5 bases and J 2 bases; nucleotides not matched to a gene: 5. The germline gives CDR1 SGHTA, CDR2 FQGNSA. The CDR3: CASSVPGLAAYNEQFF. The DNA of the CDR3 is TGTGCCAGCAGCGTCCCGGGACTAGCGGCCTACAATGAGCAGTTCTTC.

The chain uses TRBV7-9 and TRBJ1-1; weak D call: TRBD1 (5 bases). Trimming removed 1 base at V and 5 bases at J, with 17 bases between. The germline CDR1 and CDR2 sequences are SEHNR and FQNEAQ (reference sequence). This CDR3 is built from 16 residues. In DNA form, the CDR3 reads TGTGCCAGCAGCTTAGGATTCCAGGGAGGAAAGACTGAAGCTTTCTTT. Its translation is CASSLGFQGGKTEAFF.

This chain joins TRBV28 and TRBJ2-3; possibly TRBD2 for D (6 bases). Germline CDR1 reads MDHEN; CDR2 reads SYDVKM. There are 15 residues in the CDR3. The V gene lost 5 bases and the J gene lost 6 bases, with 18 bases spanning the gap. For the CDR3, the DNA is TGTGCCAGCAGTCAGGTGGGAGGTTCTCGCGATACGCAGTATTTT. This sequence encodes CASSQVGGSRDTQYF. Supplemented by reference TRBV28 and TRBJ2-3, the full variable domain reads DVKVTQSSRYLVKRTGEKVFLECVQDMDHENMFWYRQDPGLGLRLIYFSYDVKMKEKGDIPEGYSVSREKKERFSLILESASTNQTSMYLCASSQVGGSRDTQYFGPGTRLTVL.

In its sample, this clonotype was seen many times. This chain uses TRBV7-2 with TRBJ2-1; D call uncertain. Trimming left V 4 bases short and J 0 bases short, with 4 bases between. Germline V CDR1 and CDR2: SGHTA, FQGNSA. The CDR3 has 13 residues. The CDR3 reads CASSSSSYNEQFF. CDR3 DNA sequence: TGTGCCAGCAGCTCGAGCTCCTACAATGAGCAGTTCTTC.